This T cell receptor (beta chain) came from a study of blood T cells in healthy people across ages. CDR1 and CDR2 from the germline V gene are SGHRS and YFSETQ. The germline V and J ends were trimmed by 5 bases and 0 bases, with 14 bases remaining between them. The CDR3 totals 15 residues. The second PCR ran about 7 to 12 cycles with a sample-barcoded 5' primer and J-beta primers. TCRdb called the 5' RACE reads again in MiXCR, with one record for every CDR3 protein. The table has some 690,000 distinct CDR3 sequences, 20% to 25% seen once; the top ten hold less than 25%. The chain has TRBV5-1 and TRBJ1-1; weak D call: TRBD1 (5 bases). The source material was blood. The sequence was collected from a man between 65 and 85 years old in good health. The CDR3 protein is CASREGVIMNTEAFF. DNA for the CDR3: TGCGCCAGCAGAGAAGGGGTAATCATGAACACTGAAGCTTTCTTT.